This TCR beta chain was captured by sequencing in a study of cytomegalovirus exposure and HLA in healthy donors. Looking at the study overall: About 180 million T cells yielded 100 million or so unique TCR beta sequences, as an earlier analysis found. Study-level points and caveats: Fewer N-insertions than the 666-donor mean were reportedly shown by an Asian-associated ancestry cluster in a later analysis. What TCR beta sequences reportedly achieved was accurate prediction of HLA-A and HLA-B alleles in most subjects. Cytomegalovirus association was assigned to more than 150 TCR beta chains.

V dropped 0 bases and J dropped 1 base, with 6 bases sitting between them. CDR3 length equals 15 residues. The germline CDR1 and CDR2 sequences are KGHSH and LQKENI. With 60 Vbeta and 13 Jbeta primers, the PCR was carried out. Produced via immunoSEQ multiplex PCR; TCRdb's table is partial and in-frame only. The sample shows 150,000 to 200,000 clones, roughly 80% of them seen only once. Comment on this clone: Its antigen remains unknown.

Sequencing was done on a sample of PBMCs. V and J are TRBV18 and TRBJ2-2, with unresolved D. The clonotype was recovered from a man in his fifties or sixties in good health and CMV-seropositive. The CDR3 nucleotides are TGTGCCAGCTCACCACCGGGCATGAACACCGGGGAGCTGTTTTTT. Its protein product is CASSPPGMNTGELFF.